The following is a T cell receptor beta chain sequence with its context. This sample stems from a study of blood T cell repertoires in COVID-19. As for the study in general: Spain, Italy and the United States supplied samples that represented acute and convalescent COVID-19. T cells, B-cell-depleted T cells, or PBMCs supplied cDNA or gDNA.

V trimming: 5 bases; J trimming: 7 bases; junction bases outside the gene matches: 5. Germline V lookup: CDR1 LNHDA, CDR2 SQIVND (reference sequence). The CDR3 covers 14 residues. Authors' analysis steps: Estimated nucleated cell counts came from reference gene primer amplification. Profiling relied on immunoSEQ multiplex PCR, and the TCRdb table lists in-frame clones only, not all of them. V, J and clone size derive from that table, while D and trimming were established from the DNA sequence. The sample records some 80,000 clones, under 90% being singletons. This TCR derives from a human donor in a cohort sampled during active COVID-19. The chain is built from TRBV19 and TRBJ2-1, with 10 bases fitting TRBD2. Sequencing was done on a sample of peripheral blood. This CDR3 reads CASSASGSINEQFF. Written as DNA, the CDR3 is TGTGCCAGTAGTGCTAGCGGGAGTATAAATGAGCAGTTCTTC.